This T cell receptor (beta chain) was observed in a study of radiation and T cells in renal cell carcinoma. Regarding this clone: Its antigen is unknown.

Study-wide points: In blood, top tumor clones expanded by 2 weeks, shrinking by 4.

Some clones are missing from TCRdb's copy, which holds only in-frame ones; the method was immunoSEQ multiplex PCR. The sample yields 97,000 or so clones, around 83% seen once. This CDR3 comprises 15 residues. From germline, CDR1 is WNHNN and CDR2 SYGVQD (reference sequence). Described time point: blood 4 weeks post-SBRT, at nephrectomy. Treatment reported: 15 Gy SBRT to primary tumor, nephrectomy 4 weeks later. Nephrectomy followed 15 Gy stereotactic body radiation by 4 weeks. Radiation-treated patients gave blood at baseline, week 2 and week 4. The patient's renal cell carcinoma had clear cell pathology.

J is TRBJ2-5 and V is TRBV10-1; 9 positions agree with TRBD2. The assigned J gene may be wrong: the sequence end matches TRBJ2-7 better. The source of this sequence is a man in his sixties with renal cell carcinoma. Source: blood, taken from a patient whose treatment included radiotherapy and nephrectomy. The CDR3 DNA sequence: TGCGCCAGCAGTAAGCGGGAGGCGTTCTCCTACGAGCAGTACTTC. This sequence encodes CASSKREAFSYEQYF.